Listed below are T cell receptor beta chains from one sample, sequenced in a study of blood T cell repertoires in COVID-19. Sequencing used immunoSEQ multiplex PCR; TCRdb keeps in-frame clones, though not all of them. The repertoire holds approximately 97,000 clones, with nearly 90% as singletons. Sequencing used peripheral blood. The receptors come from a man aged 50 or older with active COVID-19. Both conserved end residues are part of each CDR3. Fields, in order: V gene, D gene, clone size, J gene, CDR3 protein, CDR3 DNA. D genes are given only for firm matches. Clone size is given for some rows only: seen once, a few or many times, or a class if the clone is expanded.

>TRBV6-2/TRBV6-3|NA|NA|TRBJ1-1
CASSPWRDVNTEAFF
TGTGCCAGCAGCCCGTGGCGGGACGTGAACACTGAAGCTTTCTTT
>TRBV7-9|NA|once|TRBJ1-1
CASGTSGGRNTEAFF
TGTGCCAGCGGCACTTCGGGGGGGAGGAACACTGAAGCTTTCTTT
>TRBV7-2|TRBD1|NA|TRBJ1-2
CASTRDRVYGYTF
TGTGCCAGCACCCGGGACAGGGTTTATGGCTACACCTTC
>TRBV29-1|NA|NA|TRBJ2-5
CSSTDRGTQYF
TGCAGCTCGACGGACCGGGGTACCCAGTACTTC
>TRBV6-2/TRBV6-3|NA|NA|TRBJ1-5
CASSYAGRIRRNQPQHF
TGTGCCAGCAGTTACGCCGGGAGAATCCGGCGCAATCAGCCCCAGCATTTT
>TRBV27|TRBD1|NA|TRBJ1-2
CASSFSQGAYGYTF
TGTGCCAGCAGTTTTTCACAGGGGGCCTATGGCTACACCTTC
>TRBV6-4|TRBD1|NA|TRBJ2-2
CASRSGQGTGELFF
TGTGCCAGCAGATCGGGACAGGGGACCGGGGAGCTGTTTTTT
>TRBV5-8|NA|NA|TRBJ2-2
CASSRGLGIMAGELFF
TGTGCCAGCAGCCGGGGGTTGGGAATAATGGCCGGGGAGCTGTTTTTT
>TRBV5-1|NA|NA|TRBJ2-1
CASSSGDFSSYNEQFF
TGCGCCAGCAGCTCCGGGGACTTCTCCTCCTACAATGAGCAGTTCTTC
>TRBV3-1/TRBV3-2|NA|NA|TRBJ2-2
CASSQDRAGEDNTGELFF
TGTGCCAGCAGCCAAGATAGAGCGGGTGAAGACAACACCGGGGAGCTGTTTTTT
>TRBV24-1|TRBD1|NA|TRBJ1-1
CATSAPRTGGTEAFF
TGTGCCACCAGTGCCCCCAGGACAGGTGGTACTGAAGCTTTCTTT
>TRBV9|NA|NA|TRBJ1-3
CASSAGADGNTIYF
TGTGCCAGCAGCGCCGGAGCAGATGGAAACACCATATATTTT
>TRBV7-2|TRBD2|once|TRBJ2-3
CAISGGNTDTQYF
TGTGCCATCTCGGGGGGGAACACAGATACGCAGTATTTT
>TRBV5-6|TRBD2|NA|TRBJ2-1
CASSFPSGGASMDEQFF
TGTGCCAGCAGCTTCCCTAGCGGGGGGGCCTCTATGGATGAGCAGTTCTTC
>TRBV5-4|TRBD1|NA|TRBJ1-2
CASSPGKTGADNGYTF
TGTGCCAGCAGCCCGGGTAAAACAGGGGCAGATAATGGCTACACCTTC
>TRBV4-3|TRBD1|NA|TRBJ2-5
CASSQVTGGGETQYF
TGCGCCAGCAGCCAAGTCACAGGGGGTGGGGAGACCCAGTACTTC
>TRBV4-1|TRBD1|NA|TRBJ2-2
CASTQTGGTGELFF
TGCGCCAGCACTCAGACAGGGGGTACCGGGGAGCTGTTTTTT
>TRBV6-6|NA|few|TRBJ1-3
CASSLQGPNSGNTIYF
TGTGCCAGCAGCCTGCAGGGTCCAAACTCTGGAAACACCATATATTTT
>TRBV7-2|NA|few|TRBJ2-7
CASSPRQALSYEQYF
TGTGCCAGCAGCCCAAGACAGGCCCTTTCCTACGAGCAGTACTTC
>TRBV7-2|TRBD2|NA|TRBJ2-7
CASSPRGGRYEQYF
TGTGCCAGCAGCCCCCGGGGGGGAAGGTACGAGCAGTACTTC
>TRBV11-2|NA|NA|TRBJ1-1
CASSLDGINTEAFF
TGTGCCAGCAGCTTGGACGGGATAAACACTGAAGCTTTCTTT
>TRBV27|NA|NA|TRBJ1-2
CASSLYQGASYGYTF
TGTGCCAGCAGTTTATATCAGGGTGCTTCCTATGGCTACACCTTC
>TRBV10-3|TRBD2|NA|TRBJ2-2
CAISESGGTTGELFF
TGTGCCATCAGTGAGTCGGGAGGGACCACCGGGGAGCTGTTTTTT
>TRBV5-1|NA|NA|TRBJ2-2
CASHDSSNTGELFF
TGCGCCAGCCACGACAGTTCGAACACCGGGGAGCTGTTTTTT
>TRBV29-1|NA|NA|TRBJ2-6
CSGQVSGANVLTF
TGCAGCGGACAGGTCTCTGGGGCCAACGTCCTGACTTTC
>TRBV5-1|NA|NA|TRBJ1-2
CASSLGLSNYGYTF
TGCGCCAGCAGCTTGGGACTGTCTAACTATGGCTACACCTTC
>TRBV10-3|TRBD1|NA|TRBJ2-2
CAIRALGGQGSTGELFF
TGTGCCATCAGAGCCCTAGGGGGACAGGGGAGCACCGGGGAGCTGTTTTTT
>TRBV6-5|NA|NA|TRBJ1-1
CASSPGDLNTEAFF
TGTGCCAGCAGTCCAGGGGACCTGAACACTGAAGCTTTCTTT
>TRBV4-2|TRBD1|NA|TRBJ2-6
CASSQLVWDRGLGANVLTF
TGTGCCAGCAGCCAACTTGTTTGGGACAGGGGCCTTGGGGCCAACGTCCTGACTTTC
>TRBV18|NA|NA|TRBJ1-5
CASSPNPDQPQHF
TGTGCCAGCTCACCAAATCCGGATCAGCCCCAGCATTTT
>TRBV7-2|NA|NA|TRBJ1-1
CASSLGGRSTEAFF
TGTGCCAGCAGCTTAGGGGGGCGTAGCACTGAAGCTTTCTTT
>TRBV5-1|TRBD1|NA|TRBJ1-1
CASSPSPGGGVNTEAFF
TGCGCCAGCAGCCCGAGCCCAGGGGGCGGTGTGAACACTGAAGCTTTCTTT
>TRBV12-3/TRBV12-4|NA|NA|TRBJ1-5
CASSRGRHQHF
TGTGCCAGCAGCAGGGGTAGACACCAGCATTTT
>TRBV5-6|NA|NA|TRBJ2-5
CASSRVETQYF
TGTGCCAGCTCCCGGGTGGAGACCCAGTACTTC
>TRBV6-5|NA|NA|TRBJ1-1
CASSYSFSAFF
TGTGCCAGCAGTTACTCTTTCTCGGCTTTCTTT
>TRBV7-8|TRBD1|NA|TRBJ1-6
CASSPTPSGQGANNSPLHF
TGTGCCAGCAGCCCAACACCTTCGGGGCAGGGGGCAAATAATTCACCCCTCCACTTT
>TRBV12-3/TRBV12-4|NA|few|TRBJ2-5
CASSLSRETQYF
TGTGCCAGCAGTTTATCCCGAGAGACCCAGTACTTC
>TRBV6-5|TRBD1|NA|TRBJ2-7
CASRQGYEQYF
TGTGCCAGTAGACAGGGTTACGAGCAGTACTTC
>TRBV3-1/TRBV3-2|NA|NA|TRBJ1-6
CASSQVGGVNSPLHF
TGTGCCAGCAGCCAAGTGGGGGGGGTTAATTCACCCCTCCACTTT
>TRBV18|NA|NA|TRBJ2-3
CASSPQTDTQYF
TGTGCCAGCTCACCTCAAACAGATACGCAGTATTTT
>TRBV18|NA|NA|TRBJ1-5
CASSPAGGAPQHF
TGTGCCAGCTCACCCGCCGGCGGTGCGCCCCAGCATTTT
>TRBV7-2|TRBD2|NA|TRBJ2-5
CASSPRTSGGAGKTQYF
TGTGCCAGCAGCCCTCGGACTAGCGGGGGCGCCGGGAAGACCCAGTACTTC
>TRBV18|NA|NA|TRBJ1-6
CASSPRLTGDSPLHF
TGTGCCAGCTCACCCCGTTTGACAGGTGATTCACCCCTCCACTTT
>TRBV7-9|NA|NA|TRBJ2-7
CASSLRQNDEQYF
TGTGCCAGCAGCCTCCGACAGAACGACGAGCAGTACTTC
>TRBV7-2|NA|NA|TRBJ1-2
CASSPGRGNYGYTF
TGTGCCAGCAGCCCAGGACGGGGGAACTATGGCTACACCTTC
>TRBV6-6|NA|NA|TRBJ2-7
CASSSQIRSYEQYF
TGTGCCAGCAGTTCCCAGATAAGATCCTACGAGCAGTACTTC
>TRBV10-3|TRBD1|NA|TRBJ1-5
CAISESQGGFGQPQHF
TGTGCCATCAGTGAGTCCCAGGGGGGATTTGGGCAGCCCCAGCATTTT
>TRBV7-9|TRBD1|NA|TRBJ2-3
CASSLASGPGQDTDTQYF
TGTGCCAGCAGCTTAGCATCGGGCCCGGGACAGGACACAGATACGCAGTATTTT
>TRBV3-1/TRBV3-2|TRBD2|NA|TRBJ2-1
CASSPGTSGGEKQFF
TGTGCCAGCAGCCCTGGGACTAGCGGGGGGGAGAAGCAGTTCTTC
>TRBV6-2/TRBV6-3|TRBD1|NA|TRBJ1-2
CASSTPGQVWGYTF
TGTGCCAGCAGTACCCCGGGACAGGTTTGGGGCTACACCTTC
>TRBV12-3/TRBV12-4|TRBD1|NA|TRBJ1-2
CASTYRGGYTF
TGTGCCAGCACCTACAGGGGTGGCTACACCTTC
>TRBV6-5|TRBD2|NA|TRBJ2-5
CASSSRLARQETQYF
TGTGCCAGCAGTTCCCGACTAGCCCGGCAAGAGACCCAGTACTTC
>TRBV29-1|TRBD1|NA|TRBJ2-7
CSASRGHSYEQYF
TGCAGCGCTTCCAGGGGGCACTCCTACGAGCAGTACTTC
>TRBV3-1/TRBV3-2|TRBD1|NA|TRBJ2-6
CASSTSLRGQRKANVLTF
TGTGCCAGCAGCACAAGCCTAAGGGGACAGAGGAAGGCCAACGTCCTGACTTTC
>TRBV19|NA|NA|TRBJ2-6
CASTYAKTNVLTF
TGTGCCAGTACCTACGCTAAGACCAACGTCCTGACTTTC
>TRBV4-3|NA|NA|TRBJ1-6
CASSQVVNSDNSPLHF
TGCGCCAGCAGCCAAGTAGTAAATTCGGATAATTCACCCCTCCACTTT
>TRBV4-3|NA|NA|TRBJ2-7
CASSQEDGGHSEQYF
TGCGCCAGCAGCCAAGAAGACGGAGGGCACTCGGAGCAGTACTTC